This TCR beta chain comes out of a study of OX40 agonist ivuxolimab in advanced cancers. Study-level background: Ivuxolimab was a fully human IgG2 agonistic monoclonal antibody targeting the costimulatory receptor OX40 (CD134). Prior anti-PD-1, anti-PD-L1 or anti-CTLA-4 therapy was permitted, and approximately 39% of dose-escalation patients had received checkpoint inhibitors. The dose-escalation cohort was about 86% male with a mean age of approximately 60 years, ranging from roughly 23 to 80. The purpose of peripheral TCRbeta sequencing was to test whether ivuxolimab changed TCR sequence diversity and led to clonal T-cell expansion. Intravenous ivuxolimab was administered to patients every 2 weeks at six dose levels: 0.01, 0.1, 0.3, 1.5, 3 and 10 mg/kg. Partial responses occurred in three dose-escalation patients: two with cutaneous melanoma and one with hepatocellular carcinoma. Of the 50 or so patients in dose escalation, some 20 had hepatocellular carcinoma, some 15 had melanoma, 9 had renal cell carcinoma and 9 had head and neck cancer. The paper describes the monotherapy dose-escalation part (N of about 52 patients) of the phase I trial of ivuxolimab.

The germline ends are 18 bases apart after V is trimmed by 6 bases and J by 0 bases. CDR1 SNHLY and CDR2 FYNNEI are derived from the germline V gene. Taken from cysteine to phenylalanine, the CDR3 has 17 residues. Only the CDR3 DNA stays, 51 bases, in frame from base 1. The investigation overall reported the following: After ivuxolimab, expanded clones were on average more numerous among CD8+ T cells than among CD4+ T cells. At doses from 0.1 to 3.0 mg/kg, clonal expansion was seen in both CD4+ and CD8+ blood T cells between baseline and week 6. The antigen specificity of the peripheral T cells that underwent clonal expansion was not determined. Low levels of normalized T-cell clonal expansion were also seen in some nonresponding patients. In partial responders in the 0.1-3.0 mg/kg groups, normalized peripheral clonal expansion was found to be among the lowest, especially among CD8+ T cells.

About this clone itself: Its antigen has not been determined. No base quality information exists; no much larger clone differs at one position.

Genomic DNA was isolated from the sorted cells so that the TCRbeta CDR3 region could be sequenced. The immunoSEQ Assay was used for sequencing of TCRbeta CDR3 regions. TCRdb holds this immuneACCESS table with in-frame rearrangements only. Some clones are missing; in checked studies, unresolved V genes explain under half, and the rest has no known cause. This sample has almost 65,000 clones in its table, and about 83% of those were observed once. 0.7% of the sample comes from the top ten. Patients with autoimmune disease history or receiving systemic immunosuppression were excluded from the trial. Peripheral blood for TCR sequencing was collected from all dose cohorts at baseline, on cycle 4 day 1, and on cycle 7 day 1. The samples were taken from a phase I, first-in-human, multicenter, open-label dose-escalation trial of ivuxolimab. The trial enrolled adults with locally advanced or metastatic head and neck squamous cell, hepatocellular, melanoma or renal cell carcinoma. Before TCR sequencing, CD4+ T cells and CD8+ T cells from peripheral blood were sorted into separate populations.

The TCR sequence derives from an adult with an advanced solid tumor such as melanoma, head and neck, liver or kidney cancer. The source material was CD4+ or CD8+ T cells sorted from blood, sampled in a trial of the OX40 agonist ivuxolimab. The rearrangement joined TRBV2 to TRBJ2-1; there is no confident call for the D gene. The CDR3 protein: CASRERTGRSSYNEQFF. The nucleotide sequence reads TGTGCCAGCAGAGAACGGACCGGCAGGAGCTCCTACAATGAGCAGTTCTTC.